This T cell receptor (beta chain) was sequenced for a study of cytomegalovirus exposure and HLA in healthy donors. Overall study: Genotyping of about 400 donors showed that around 86% belonged to the Caucasian-associated ancestry cluster.

Study findings and constraints: More clonal expansion characterized HLA-associated TCR beta chains than equally common others in a later analysis. The HLA-A and HLA-B alleles of most subjects were reportedly predicted accurately from TCR beta sequences.

The CDR3 contains 15 residues. Germline values: CDR1 SGHKS, CDR2 YYEKEE (reference sequence). V lost 3 bases and J lost 0, with 10 bases in between. The PCR contained 60 Vbeta and 13 Jbeta primers. As handled by the study authors: Among the unique TCR beta chains that a later analysis counted, 70 million to 85 million in all, about 12 million were shared. Profiling relied on immunoSEQ multiplex PCR, and the TCRdb table lists in-frame clones only, not all of them. Clone size and the V and J calls come from that table; the DNA yielded D and trimming. The sample data list approximately 93,000 clones. About this clone itself: Its matching antigen is unknown.

The chain employs TRBV5-5 and TRBJ1-5; maybe TRBD1 (5 bases). The sample was PBMCs. This sequence originates from a woman in her twenties or thirties in good health and CMV-seronegative. This CDR3 reads CASSSDTYSNQPQHF. For the CDR3, the DNA is TGTGCCAGCAGCTCGGACACCTATAGCAATCAGCCCCAGCATTTT.